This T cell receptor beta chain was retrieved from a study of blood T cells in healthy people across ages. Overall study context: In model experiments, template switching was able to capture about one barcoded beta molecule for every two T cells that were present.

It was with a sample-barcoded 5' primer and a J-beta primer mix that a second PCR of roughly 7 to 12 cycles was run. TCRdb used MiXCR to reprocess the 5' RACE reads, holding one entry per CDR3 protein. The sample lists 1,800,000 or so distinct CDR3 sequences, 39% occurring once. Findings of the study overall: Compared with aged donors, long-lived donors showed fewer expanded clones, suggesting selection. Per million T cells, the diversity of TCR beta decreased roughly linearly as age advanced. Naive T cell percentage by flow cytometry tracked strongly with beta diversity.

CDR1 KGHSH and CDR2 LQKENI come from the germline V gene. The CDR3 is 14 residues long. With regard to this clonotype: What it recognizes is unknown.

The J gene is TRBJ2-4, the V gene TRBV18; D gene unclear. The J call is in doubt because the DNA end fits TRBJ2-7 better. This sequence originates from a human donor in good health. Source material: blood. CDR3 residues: CASSPPGLTYEQYF. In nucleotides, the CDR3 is TGTGCCAGCTCACCCCCTGGGCTTACATACGAGCAGTACTTC.